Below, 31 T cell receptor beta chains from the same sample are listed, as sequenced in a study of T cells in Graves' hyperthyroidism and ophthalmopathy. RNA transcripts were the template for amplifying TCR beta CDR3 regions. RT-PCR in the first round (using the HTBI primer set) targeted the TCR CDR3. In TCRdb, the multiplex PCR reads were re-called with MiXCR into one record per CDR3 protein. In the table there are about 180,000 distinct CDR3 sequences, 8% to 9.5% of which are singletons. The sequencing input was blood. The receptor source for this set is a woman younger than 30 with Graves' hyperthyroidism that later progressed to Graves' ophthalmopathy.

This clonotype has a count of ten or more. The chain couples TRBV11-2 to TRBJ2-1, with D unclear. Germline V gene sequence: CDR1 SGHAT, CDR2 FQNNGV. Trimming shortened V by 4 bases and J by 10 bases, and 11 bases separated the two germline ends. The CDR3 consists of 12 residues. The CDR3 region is CASSSAGREQFF. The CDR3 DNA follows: TGTGCCAGCAGCTCCGCCGGAAGGGAGCAGTTCTTC. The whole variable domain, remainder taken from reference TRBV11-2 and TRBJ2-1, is EAGVAQSPRYKIIEKRQSVAFWCNPISGHATLYWYQQILGQGPKLLIQFQNNGVVDDSQLPKDRFSAERLKGVDSTLKIQPAKLEDSAVYLCASSSAGREQFFGPGTRLTVL.

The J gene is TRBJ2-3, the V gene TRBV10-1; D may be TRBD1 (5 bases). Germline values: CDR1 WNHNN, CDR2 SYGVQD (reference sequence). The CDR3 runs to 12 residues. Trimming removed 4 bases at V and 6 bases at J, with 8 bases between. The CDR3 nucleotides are TGCGCCAGCAGTGGGTCAGGGGATACGCAGTATTTT. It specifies CASSGSGDTQYF.

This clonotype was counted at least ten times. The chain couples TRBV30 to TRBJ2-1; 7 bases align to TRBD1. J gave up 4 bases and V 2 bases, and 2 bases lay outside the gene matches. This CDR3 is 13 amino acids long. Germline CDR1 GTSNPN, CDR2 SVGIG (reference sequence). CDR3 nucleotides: TGTGCCTGGAGTACGACAGGGTACAATGAGCAGTTCTTC. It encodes CAWSTTGYNEQFF.

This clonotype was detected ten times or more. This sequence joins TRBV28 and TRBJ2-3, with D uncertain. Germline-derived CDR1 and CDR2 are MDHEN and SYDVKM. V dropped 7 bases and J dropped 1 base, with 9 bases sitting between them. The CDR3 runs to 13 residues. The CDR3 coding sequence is TGTGCCAGCACCTTCGCGGGCACAGATACGCAGTATTTT. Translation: CASTFAGTDTQYF.

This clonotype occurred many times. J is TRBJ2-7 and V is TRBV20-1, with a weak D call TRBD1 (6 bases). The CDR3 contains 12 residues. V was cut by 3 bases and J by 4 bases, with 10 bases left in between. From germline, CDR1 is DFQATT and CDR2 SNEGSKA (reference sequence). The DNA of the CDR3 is TGCAGTGCTAGCGGGACAAGGTACGAGCAGTACTTC. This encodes CSASGTRYEQYF.

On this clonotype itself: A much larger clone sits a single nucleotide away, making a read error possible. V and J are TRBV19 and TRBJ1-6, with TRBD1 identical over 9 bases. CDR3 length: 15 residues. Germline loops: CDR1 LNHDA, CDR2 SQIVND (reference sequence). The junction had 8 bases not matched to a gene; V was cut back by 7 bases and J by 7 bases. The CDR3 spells CASNVDRGGNSPLHF. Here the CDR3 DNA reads TGTGCCAGTAATGTGGACAGGGGAGGCAATTCACCCCTCCACTTT.

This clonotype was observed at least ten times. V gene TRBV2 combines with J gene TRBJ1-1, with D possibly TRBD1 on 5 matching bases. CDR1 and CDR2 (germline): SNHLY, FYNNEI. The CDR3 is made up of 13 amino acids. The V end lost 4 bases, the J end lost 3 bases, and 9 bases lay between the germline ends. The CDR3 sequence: CASSGQGYTEAFF. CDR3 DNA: TGTGCCAGCAGTGGGCAGGGCTACACTGAAGCTTTCTTT.

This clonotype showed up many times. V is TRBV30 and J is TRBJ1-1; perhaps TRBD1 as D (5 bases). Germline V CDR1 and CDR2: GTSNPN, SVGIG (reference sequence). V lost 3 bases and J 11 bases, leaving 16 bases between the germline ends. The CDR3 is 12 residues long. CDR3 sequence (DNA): TGTGCCTGGAGGGGGGTTTCTTCGTGGGCTTTCTTT. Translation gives CAWRGVSSWAFF.

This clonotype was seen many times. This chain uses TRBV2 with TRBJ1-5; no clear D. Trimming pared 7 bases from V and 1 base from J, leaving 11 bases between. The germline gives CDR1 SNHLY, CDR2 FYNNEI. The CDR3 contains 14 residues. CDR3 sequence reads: CASKGVSSNQPQHF. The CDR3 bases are TGTGCCAGCAAAGGTGTTTCGAGCAATCAGCCCCAGCATTTT.

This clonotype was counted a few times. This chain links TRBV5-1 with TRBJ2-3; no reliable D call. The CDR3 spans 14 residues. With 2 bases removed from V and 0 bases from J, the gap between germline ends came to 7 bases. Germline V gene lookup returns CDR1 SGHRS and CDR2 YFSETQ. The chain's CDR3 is CASSLVPSTDTQYF. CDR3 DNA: TGCGCCAGCAGCTTAGTGCCTAGCACAGATACGCAGTATTTT.

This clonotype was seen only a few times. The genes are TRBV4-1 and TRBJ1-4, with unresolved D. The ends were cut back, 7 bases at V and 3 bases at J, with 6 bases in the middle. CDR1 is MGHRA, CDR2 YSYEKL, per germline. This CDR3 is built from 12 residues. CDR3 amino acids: CASMAANEKLFF. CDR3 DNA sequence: TGCGCCAGCATGGCAGCTAATGAAAAACTGTTTTTT.

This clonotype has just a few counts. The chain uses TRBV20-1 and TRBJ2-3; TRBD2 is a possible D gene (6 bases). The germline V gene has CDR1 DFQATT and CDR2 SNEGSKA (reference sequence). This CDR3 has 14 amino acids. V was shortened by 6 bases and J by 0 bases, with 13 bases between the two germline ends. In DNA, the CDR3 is TGCAGTGCCCGTAGCGGAGTGAGCACAGATACGCAGTATTTT. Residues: CSARSGVSTDTQYF.

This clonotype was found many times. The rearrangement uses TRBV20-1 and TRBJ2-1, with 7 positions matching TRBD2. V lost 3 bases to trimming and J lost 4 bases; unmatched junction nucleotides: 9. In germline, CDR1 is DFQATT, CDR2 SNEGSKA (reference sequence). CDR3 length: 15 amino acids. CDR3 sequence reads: CSARFPASGYNEQFF. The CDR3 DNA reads TGCAGTGCTAGGTTCCCGGCTAGCGGTTACAATGAGCAGTTCTTC.

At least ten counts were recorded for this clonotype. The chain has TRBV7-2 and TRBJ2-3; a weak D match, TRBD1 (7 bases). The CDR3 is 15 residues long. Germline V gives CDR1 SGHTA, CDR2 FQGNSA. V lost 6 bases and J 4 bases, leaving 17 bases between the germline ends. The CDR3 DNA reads TGTGCCAGCAGACCCAACAGGGGAGGTGCAGATACGCAGTATTTT. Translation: CASRPNRGGADTQYF.

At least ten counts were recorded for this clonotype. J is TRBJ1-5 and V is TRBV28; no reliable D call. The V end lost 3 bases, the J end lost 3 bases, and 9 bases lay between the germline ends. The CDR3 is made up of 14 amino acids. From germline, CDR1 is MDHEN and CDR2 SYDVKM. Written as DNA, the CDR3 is TGTGCCAGCAGTTTCTTCCGTTCCAATCAGCCCCAGCATTTT. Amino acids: CASSFFRSNQPQHF. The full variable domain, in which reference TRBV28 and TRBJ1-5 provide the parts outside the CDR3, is DVKVTQSSRYLVKRTGEKVFLECVQDMDHENMFWYRQDPGLGLRLIYFSYDVKMKEKGDIPEGYSVSREKKERFSLILESASTNQTSMYLCASSFFRSNQPQHFGDGTRLSIL.

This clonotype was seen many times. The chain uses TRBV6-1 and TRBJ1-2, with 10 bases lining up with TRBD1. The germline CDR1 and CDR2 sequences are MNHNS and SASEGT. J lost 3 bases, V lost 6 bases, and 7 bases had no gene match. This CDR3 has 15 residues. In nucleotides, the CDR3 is TGTGCCAGCAGGGTGACAGGGGGCGCGGACTATGGCTACACCTTC. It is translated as CASRVTGGADYGYTF.

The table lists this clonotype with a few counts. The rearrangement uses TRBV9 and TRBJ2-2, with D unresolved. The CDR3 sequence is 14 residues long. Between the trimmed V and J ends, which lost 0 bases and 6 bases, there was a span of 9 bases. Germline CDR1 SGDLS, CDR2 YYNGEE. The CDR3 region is CASSVVPDPGELFF. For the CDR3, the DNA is TGTGCCAGCAGCGTAGTTCCTGACCCCGGGGAGCTGTTTTTT.

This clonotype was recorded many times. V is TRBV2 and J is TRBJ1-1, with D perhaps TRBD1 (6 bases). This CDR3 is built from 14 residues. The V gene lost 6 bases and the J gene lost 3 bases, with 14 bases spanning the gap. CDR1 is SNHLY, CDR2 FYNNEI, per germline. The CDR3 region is CASSPYRVYTEAFF. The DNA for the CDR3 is TGTGCCAGCAGCCCGTACAGGGTTTACACTGAAGCTTTCTTT.

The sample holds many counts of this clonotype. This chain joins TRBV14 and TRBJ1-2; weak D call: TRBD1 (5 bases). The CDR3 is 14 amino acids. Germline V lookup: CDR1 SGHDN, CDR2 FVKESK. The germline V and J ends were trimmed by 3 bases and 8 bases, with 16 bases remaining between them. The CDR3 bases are TGTGCCAGCAGCCAGTATGCCGGGACCCGGGGCTACACCTTC. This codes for CASSQYAGTRGYTF.

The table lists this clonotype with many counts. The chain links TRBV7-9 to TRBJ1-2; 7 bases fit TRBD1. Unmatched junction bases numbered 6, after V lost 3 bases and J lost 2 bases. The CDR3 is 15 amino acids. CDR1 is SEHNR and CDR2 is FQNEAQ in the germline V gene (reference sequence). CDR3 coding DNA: TGTGCCAGCAGCTTTCCGGGACAGAGGAACTATGGCTACACCTTC. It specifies CASSFPGQRNYGYTF.

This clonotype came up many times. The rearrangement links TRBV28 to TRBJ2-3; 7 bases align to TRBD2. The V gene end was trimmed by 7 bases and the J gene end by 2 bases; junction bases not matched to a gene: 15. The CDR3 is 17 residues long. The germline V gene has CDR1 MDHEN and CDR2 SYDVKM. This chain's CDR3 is CASTPLSRLANTDTQYF. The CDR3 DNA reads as TGTGCCAGCACACCCCTCTCGAGACTAGCCAACACAGATACGCAGTATTTT. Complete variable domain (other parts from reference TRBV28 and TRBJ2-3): DVKVTQSSRYLVKRTGEKVFLECVQDMDHENMFWYRQDPGLGLRLIYFSYDVKMKEKGDIPEGYSVSREKKERFSLILESASTNQTSMYLCASTPLSRLANTDTQYFGPGTRLTVL.

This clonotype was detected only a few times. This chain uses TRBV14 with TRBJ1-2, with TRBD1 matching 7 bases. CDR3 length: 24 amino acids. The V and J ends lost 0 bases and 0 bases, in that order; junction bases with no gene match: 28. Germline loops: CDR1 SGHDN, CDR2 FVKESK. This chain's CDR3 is CASSQDLRAGTANSQRGANYGYTF. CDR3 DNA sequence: TGTGCCAGCAGCCAAGATCTGAGGGCCGGGACAGCGAACTCCCAACGAGGGGCTAACTATGGCTACACCTTC.

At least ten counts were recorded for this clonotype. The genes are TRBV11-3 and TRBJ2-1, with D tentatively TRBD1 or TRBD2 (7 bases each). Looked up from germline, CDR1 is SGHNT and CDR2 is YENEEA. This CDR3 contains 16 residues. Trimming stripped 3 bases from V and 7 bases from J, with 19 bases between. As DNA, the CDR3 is TGTGCCAGCAGCTTCTCGGGGACTACACAGGGGAATGAGCAGTTCTTC. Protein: CASSFSGTTQGNEQFF.

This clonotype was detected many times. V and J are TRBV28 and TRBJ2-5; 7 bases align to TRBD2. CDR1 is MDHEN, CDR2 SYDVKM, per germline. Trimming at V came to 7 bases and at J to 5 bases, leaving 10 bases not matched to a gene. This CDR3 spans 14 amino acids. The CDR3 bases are TGTGCCAGCATTGAGGCGGGGGTTTCGGAGACCCAGTACTTC. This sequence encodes CASIEAGVSETQYF.

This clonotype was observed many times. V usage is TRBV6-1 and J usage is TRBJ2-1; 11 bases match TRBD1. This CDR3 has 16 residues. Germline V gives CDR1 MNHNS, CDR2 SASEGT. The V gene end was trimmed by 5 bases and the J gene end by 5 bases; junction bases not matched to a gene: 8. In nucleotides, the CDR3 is TGTGCCAGCAGTCTCCCCGGACAGGGGGCTGACAATGAGCAGTTCTTC. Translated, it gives CASSLPGQGADNEQFF.

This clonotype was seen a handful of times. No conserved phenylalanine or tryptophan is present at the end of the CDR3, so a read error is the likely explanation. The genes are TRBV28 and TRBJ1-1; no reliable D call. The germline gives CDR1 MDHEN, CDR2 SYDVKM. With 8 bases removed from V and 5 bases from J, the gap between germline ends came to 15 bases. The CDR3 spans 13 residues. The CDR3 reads CASPYISGTEAFL. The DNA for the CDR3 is TGTGCCAGCCCTTACATTAGCGGAACTGAAGCTTTCCTT.

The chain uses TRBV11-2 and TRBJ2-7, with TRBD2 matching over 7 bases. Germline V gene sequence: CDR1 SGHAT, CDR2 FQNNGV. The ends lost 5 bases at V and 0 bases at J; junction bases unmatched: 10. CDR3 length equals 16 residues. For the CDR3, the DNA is TGTGCCAGCAGCCCCTCGCCTCCGGGAGGCTCCTACGAGCAGTACTTC. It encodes CASSPSPPGGSYEQYF.

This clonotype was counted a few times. The CDR3 nucleotides read TGCAGTGCTAGAGATAGTAAGGGATTTGGCAATCAGCCCCAGCATTTT. Its translation is CSARDSKGFGNQPQHF. The chain uses TRBV20-1 and TRBJ1-5; no clear D. The CDR3 consists of 16 residues. Germline CDR1 is DFQATT and CDR2 is SNEGSKA (reference sequence). V lost 0 bases to trimming and J lost 2 bases, with 14 bases between them.

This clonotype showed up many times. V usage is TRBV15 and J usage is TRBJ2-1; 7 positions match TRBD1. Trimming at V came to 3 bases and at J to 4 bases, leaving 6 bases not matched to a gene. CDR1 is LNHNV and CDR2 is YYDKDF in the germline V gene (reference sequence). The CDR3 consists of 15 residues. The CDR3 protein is CATSRSGDSYNEQFF. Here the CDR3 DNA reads TGTGCCACCAGCAGGTCAGGGGACAGTTACAATGAGCAGTTCTTC.

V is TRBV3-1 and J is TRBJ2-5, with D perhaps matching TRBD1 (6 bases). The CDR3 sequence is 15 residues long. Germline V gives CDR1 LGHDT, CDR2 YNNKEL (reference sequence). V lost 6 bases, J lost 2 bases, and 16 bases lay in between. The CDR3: CASRPPGQRQETQYF. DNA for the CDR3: TGTGCCAGCAGGCCACCGGGACAACGGCAAGAGACCCAGTACTTC.

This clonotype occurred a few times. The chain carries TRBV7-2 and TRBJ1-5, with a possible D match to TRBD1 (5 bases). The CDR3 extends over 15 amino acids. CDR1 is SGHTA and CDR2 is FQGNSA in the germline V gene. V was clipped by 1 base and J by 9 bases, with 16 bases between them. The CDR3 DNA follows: TGTGCCAGCAGCTTAGTATCGGGACCTGAACGGCCCCAGCATTTT. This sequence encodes CASSLVSGPERPQHF.